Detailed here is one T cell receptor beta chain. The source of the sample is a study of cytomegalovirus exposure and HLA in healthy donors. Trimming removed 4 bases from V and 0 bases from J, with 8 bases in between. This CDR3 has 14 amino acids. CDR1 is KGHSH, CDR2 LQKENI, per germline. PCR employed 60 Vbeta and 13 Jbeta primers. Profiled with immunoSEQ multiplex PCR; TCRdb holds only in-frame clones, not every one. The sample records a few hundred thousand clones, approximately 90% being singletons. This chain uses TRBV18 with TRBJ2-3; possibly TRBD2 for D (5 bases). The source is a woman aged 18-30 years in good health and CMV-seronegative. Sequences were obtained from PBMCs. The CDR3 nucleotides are TGTGCCAGCTCACAAACGGGGAGCACAGATACGCAGTATTTT. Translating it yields CASSQTGSTDTQYF.